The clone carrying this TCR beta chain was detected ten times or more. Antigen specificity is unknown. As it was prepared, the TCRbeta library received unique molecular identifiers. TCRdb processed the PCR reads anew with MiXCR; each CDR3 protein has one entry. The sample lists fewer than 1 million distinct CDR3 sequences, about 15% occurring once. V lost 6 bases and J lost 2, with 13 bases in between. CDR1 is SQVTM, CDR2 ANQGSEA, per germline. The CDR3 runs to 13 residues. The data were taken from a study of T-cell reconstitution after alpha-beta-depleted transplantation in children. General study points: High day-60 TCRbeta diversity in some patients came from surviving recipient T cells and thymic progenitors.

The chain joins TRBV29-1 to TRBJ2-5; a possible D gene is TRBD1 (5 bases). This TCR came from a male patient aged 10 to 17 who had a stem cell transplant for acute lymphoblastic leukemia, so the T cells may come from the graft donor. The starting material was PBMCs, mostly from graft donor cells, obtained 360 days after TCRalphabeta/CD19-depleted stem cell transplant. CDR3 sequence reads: CSVETDIQETQYF. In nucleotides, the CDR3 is TGCAGCGTCGAGACAGACATACAAGAGACCCAGTACTTC.